Sequencing of this T cell receptor beta chain was carried out in a study of cytomegalovirus exposure and HLA in healthy donors. Across the whole study: An early release of data contained approximately 85 million unique TCRs, which came from HLA-typed donors. General study points: Differences between HLA loci emerged in a later analysis of TCR association rates, with DRB1 most and HLA-C fewest.

Vbeta (60) and Jbeta (13) primers were used in the PCR. Original methodology: Later reanalysis found roughly 80 million unique TCR beta chains, some 10 million of them shared. Method: immunoSEQ multiplex PCR; TCRdb's copy keeps in-frame clones and lacks some. V, J and clone size are taken as reported in that table, and D and trimming were inferred from the DNA itself. This table holds about 190,000 clones, more than 70% found once. The table lists this clone with a few counts. No antigen is known for it. This CDR3 spans 14 amino acids. Trimming removed 3 bases at V and 4 bases at J, with 12 bases between. Per the germline V gene, CDR1 is MDHEN and CDR2 is SYDVKM. Healthy bone marrow donors formed the donor group.

This sequence joins TRBV28 and TRBJ1-2, with D unclear. What was sequenced was PBMCs. This sequence was found in a man aged 40-55 years in good health and CMV-seropositive. CDR3: CASSFPRVGYGYTF. The DNA of the CDR3 is TGTGCCAGCAGTTTTCCGAGGGTCGGCTATGGCTACACCTTC.